The 14 T cell receptor beta chains reported below all come from one sample, sequenced in a study of vaccination effects on CD4 cells after COVID-19. In the ViraFEST assay, antigen-specific CD4+ clonotypes were identified by expansion after peptide-pool stimulation. After less than 11 days in culture, the CD4+ T cells were isolated. Of the BNT162b2 and mRNA-1273 vaccines, participants received two doses of one or the other. Their antigens remain unidentified. Produced via immunoSEQ multiplex PCR; TCRdb's table is partial and in-frame only. The data show roughly 24,000 clones, with almost 80% seen just once and 5.5% to 6.5% held by the top ten. The sample consisted of CD4+ T cells from PBMCs cultured with SARS-CoV-2 spike peptides, taken after COVID-19 vaccination. The receptors were sampled from a human donor who received a COVID-19 vaccine. Some clones in this sample may be carry-over from other donors' samples.

This clone appeared a few times. The chain has TRBV5-1 and TRBJ2-4; either TRBD1 or TRBD2 may supply D (5 bases each). Germline V gene sequence: CDR1 SGHRS, CDR2 YFSETQ. Trimming removed 0 bases at V and 0 bases at J, with 22 bases between. The CDR3 is 20 amino acids. CDR3 residues: CASSLAVRESIPLAKNIQYF. The CDR3 nucleotides read TGCGCCAGCAGCTTGGCCGTCAGGGAGTCAATTCCCTTAGCCAAAAACATTCAGTACTTC.

The chain uses TRBV24-1 and TRBJ1-2, with 9 bases matching TRBD1. The germline gives CDR1 KGHDR, CDR2 SFDVKD. The CDR3 covers 17 residues. With V trimmed by 0 bases and J by 3 bases, 7 bases remained unmatched. The CDR3 reads CATSDLSPGQGYYGYTF. In nucleotides, the CDR3 is TGTGCCACCAGTGATTTGTCACCGGGACAGGGATACTATGGCTACACCTTC.

V usage is TRBV9 and J usage is TRBJ2-1; perhaps TRBD2 as D (6 bases). V was cut by 7 bases and J by 5 bases, with 16 bases left in between. CDR1 is SGDLS, CDR2 YYNGEE, per germline. CDR3 length equals 14 residues. CDR3 in DNA: TGTGCCAGCCGGGGAGGCTTAGCCCACAATGAGCAGTTCTTC. Its protein is CASRGGLAHNEQFF. The full variable domain, its missing parts supplied by reference TRBV9 and TRBJ2-1, is DSGVTQTPKHLITATGQRVTLRCSPRSGDLSVYWYQQSLDQGLQFLIQYYNGEERAKGNILERFSAQQFPDLHSELNLSSLELGDSALYFCASRGGLAHNEQFFGPGTRLTVL.

This chain links TRBV12-5 with TRBJ1-4; the match to TRBD1 covers 7 bases. Germline values: CDR1 LGHNT, CDR2 FRNRAP. The length of the CDR3 is 13 residues. The V and J ends lost 8 bases and 5 bases, in that order; junction bases with no gene match: 5. The CDR3 spells CASSRGQNEKLFF. The CDR3 DNA sequence: TGTGCTAGTTCGAGGGGGCAAAATGAAAAACTGTTTTTT.

The gene calls are TRBV6-5 and TRBJ2-7; no reliable D call. The V end lost 5 bases, the J end lost 0 bases, and 11 bases lay between the germline ends. The CDR3 length is 14 residues. Germline CDR1 is MNHEY and CDR2 is SVGAGI. The CDR3 coding sequence is TGTGCCAGCAGTCCCTATAGGAGCTCCTACGAGCAGTACGTC. Translation: CASSPYRSSYEQYV.

The chain is built from TRBV21-1 and TRBJ1-3. TRBV21-1 is flagged as a pseudogene. This CDR3 spans 15 amino acids. The DNA of the CDR3 is TGTGCCAGCACCCAACCTCCCGGGGGGGGAAACACCATATATTTT. It encodes CASTQPPGGGNTIYF.

The chain combines TRBV6-4 with TRBJ1-3; D gene ambiguous. Germline lookup yields CDR1 MRHNA and CDR2 SNTAGT. Trimming left V 6 bases short and J 0 bases short, with 18 bases between. The CDR3 consists of 17 residues. The CDR3: CASSPLESIHSGNTIYF. CDR3 nucleotide sequence: TGTGCCAGCAGCCCCCTAGAGTCAATACACTCTGGAAACACCATATATTTT.

The gene calls are TRBV18 and TRBJ1-4; no firm D call. V shed 1 base and J shed 7 bases, with 13 bases lying between them. The CDR3 has 15 residues. The germline V gene has CDR1 KGHSH and CDR2 LQKENI. The CDR3 sequence: CASSPLTSGVEKLFF. The CDR3 DNA reads TGTGCCAGCTCACCACTAACATCCGGGGTTGAAAAACTGTTTTTT.

The V gene is TRBV7-2, the J gene TRBJ2-3; D may be TRBD1 (5 bases). CDR1 is SGHTA, CDR2 FQGNSA, per germline. Trimming shortened V by 4 bases and J by 3 bases, and 14 bases separated the two germline ends. CDR3 size: 15 residues. The CDR3 spells CASSSRTMGTDTQYF. CDR3 DNA: TGTGCCAGCAGCTCCCGGACAATGGGGACAGATACGCAGTATTTT.

The V and J genes are TRBV28 and TRBJ1-2; D is undetermined. This CDR3 has 15 amino acids. V dropped 3 bases and J dropped 0 bases, with 11 bases sitting between them. Germline V gene data show CDR1 as MDHEN and CDR2 as SYDVKM. CDR3 coding DNA: TGTGCCAGCAGTTTCGGTCCAGGTTCTAACTATGGCTACACCTTC. Amino acids: CASSFGPGSNYGYTF.

The chain uses TRBV10-1 and TRBJ2-5, with TRBD2 identical over 15 bases. The CDR3 is 19 amino acids. CDR1 is WNHNN, CDR2 SYGVQD, per germline (reference sequence). The J segment lost 1 base and the V segment lost 6 bases, leaving 12 bases of the junction unmatched. The CDR3 loop is CASSNPTPGLAGGQETQYF. CDR3 DNA sequence: TGCGCCAGCAGCAACCCAACCCCGGGACTAGCGGGGGGCCAAGAGACCCAGTACTTC.

The rearrangement links TRBV11-2 to TRBJ2-7; D is undetermined. V was cut by 4 bases and J by 3 bases, with 10 bases left in between. The CDR3 extends over 13 amino acids. Germline V lookup: CDR1 SGHAT, CDR2 FQNNGV. CDR3 bases: TGTGCCAGCAGCTCGAACATAATCTACGAGCAGTACGTC. This translates into CASSSNIIYEQYV.

The chain couples TRBV7-9 to TRBJ2-5; D remains unclear. CDR3 length: 15 amino acids. V dropped 3 bases and J dropped 4 bases, with 15 bases sitting between them. Germline CDR1 SEHNR, CDR2 FQNEAQ (reference sequence). The CDR3 DNA sequence: TGTGCCAGCAGCTTGACCACTATTGCCGGAGAGACCCAGTACTTC. Translation: CASSLTTIAGETQYF. The full variable domain, completed using reference TRBV7-9 and TRBJ2-5, is DTGVSQNPRHKITKRGQNVTFRCDPISEHNRLYWYRQTLGQGPEFLTYFQNEAQLEKSRLLSDRFSAERPKGSFSTLEIQRTEQGDSAMYLCASSLTTIAGETQYFGPGTRLLVL.

The rearrangement uses TRBV6-2 or TRBV6-3 and TRBJ1-4, with 10 bases identical to TRBD1. This CDR3 has 17 amino acids. The V and J ends lost 2 bases and 3 bases, in that order; junction bases with no gene match: 6. Germline CDR1 is MNHEY and CDR2 is SVGEGT. The CDR3 here is CASSYVDRGPPNEKLFF. In DNA, the CDR3 is TGTGCCAGCAGTTACGTCGACAGGGGGCCGCCTAATGAAAAACTGTTTTTT.